This T cell receptor (beta chain) was profiled in a study of graft-versus-host responses after intestinal transplantation. In the study overall: In this cohort, recipients had multivisceral, liver-intestinal, or isolated intestinal transplants. General study findings and limits: Marrow from the recipient contained GvH clones, some of which had appeared first in ileum or blood.

TCRdb keeps only in-frame clones here, not all; method: immunoSEQ multiplex PCR. The table has 84,000 or so clones, 90% to 95% seen once. Germline V CDR1 and CDR2: SGHDT, YYEEEE. This CDR3 region has 16 residues. After removal of 0 bases from V and 3 bases from J, the junction contained 4 bases not matched to a gene. Worth noting for this clone: Its antigen remains unknown.

The chain uses TRBV5-6 and TRBJ2-7, with 12 bases identical to TRBD2. This receptor was taken from a human donor who was the organ donor for an intestinal transplant. Here the sequenced sample was unstimulated CD8+ T cells sorted from spleen or lymph node cells, taken before transplant. The CDR3 region has the DNA TGTGCCAGCAGCTTGGGTGGACTAGCGGGAATCTACGAGCAGTACTTC. Its protein is CASSLGGLAGIYEQYF.